This T cell receptor (beta chain) originates from a study of radiation and T cells in renal cell carcinoma. Study-wide findings and caveats: Pretreatment tumor biopsies were lacking, so baseline clonotypes are unknown.

Here immunoSEQ multiplex PCR was the method, and the copy in TCRdb shows in-frame clones only, minus some. The table lists about 130,000 clones, roughly 88% of them singletons. J gave up 4 bases and V 4 bases, and 7 bases lay outside the gene matches. The CDR3 length is 16 residues. Per the germline V gene, CDR1 is MNHNY and CDR2 is SVGAGI (reference sequence). Remarks on this clone: Its antigen remains unidentified.

Sample time point: baseline pretreatment blood. The treatment: 15 Gy SBRT to primary tumor, nephrectomy 4 weeks later. The rearrangement uses TRBV6-6 and TRBJ2-1; 10 nucleotides align to TRBD1. This receptor was identified in a woman in her 50s with renal cell carcinoma. The sequencing here drew on blood, taken from a patient whose treatment included radiotherapy and nephrectomy. CDR3 amino acids: CASSSPGQGIYNEQFF. The CDR3 DNA reads TGTGCCAGCAGTTCCCCGGGACAGGGGATATACAATGAGCAGTTCTTC.